The 18 T cell receptor beta chains below were found in one sample sequenced in a study of cytotoxic CD8 clonotypes in ibrutinib-treated CLL. Using immunoSEQ multiplex PCR, the repertoire was profiled, and TCRdb retains in-frame clones only, with some absent. The sample lists under 200,000 clones; roughly 86% were seen once. The starting material was PBMCs, obtained after 12 months of ibrutinib treatment. The receptors derive from a human donor with chronic lymphocytic leukemia.

The V call is TRBV7-3, the J call TRBJ2-1; a weak D match, TRBD2 (5 bases). CDR1 is SGHTA, CDR2 FQGTGA, per germline. V was shortened by 4 bases and J by 8 bases, with 15 bases between the two germline ends. The CDR3 runs to 14 residues. The CDR3 DNA is TGTGCCAGCAGCTCGACTGCTAGTAGCGATGAGCAGTTCTTC. Protein: CASSSTASSDEQFF.

A single count supports this clone. The chain is built from TRBV29-1 and TRBJ2-7; D gene uncertain. Trimming left V 4 bases short and J 2 bases short, with 6 bases between. Per the germline V gene, CDR1 is SQVTM and CDR2 is ANQGSEA. The CDR3 sequence is 11 residues long. The CDR3 region has the DNA TGCAGCGTTGGACTGACCTACGAGCAGTACTTC. Its protein product is CSVGLTYEQYF.

This chain connects TRBV21-1 to TRBJ2-3; the table's D gene call, TRBD1, was not cross checked with the DNA. TRBV21-1 is deemed a pseudogene. The CDR3 consists of 13 residues. CDR3 sequence: CASSKNRTDTQYF. The CDR3 coding sequence is TGTGCCAGCAGCAAAAACAGGACAGATACGCAGTATTTT.

The rearrangement links TRBV28 to TRBJ2-3; no reliable D call. V lost 6 bases to trimming and J lost 3 bases, with 10 bases between them. The CDR3 contains 13 residues. Germline V gene lookup returns CDR1 MDHEN and CDR2 SYDVKM. The CDR3 DNA sequence: TGTGCCAGCAGCCCCCGTGCAACAGATACGCAGTATTTT. It is translated as CASSPRATDTQYF.

The rearrangement uses TRBV9 and TRBJ2-2; TRBD2 aligns across 7 bases. The CDR3 loop spans 16 amino acids. The J segment lost 6 bases and the V segment lost 4 bases, leaving 12 bases of the junction unmatched. The V gene's germline CDR1 is SGDLS and CDR2 YYNGEE. CDR3 in amino acids: CASSLGAGVSSGELFF. In DNA, the CDR3 is TGTGCCAGCAGCCTTGGGGCGGGAGTAAGTTCCGGGGAGCTGTTTTTT.

This clone appeared once. J is TRBJ1-1 and V is TRBV4-1; 9 bases are a match to TRBD1. The V gene end was trimmed by 4 bases and the J gene end by 1 base; junction bases not matched to a gene: 4. CDR1 and CDR2 (germline): MGHRA, YSYEKL. This CDR3 region has 15 residues. The CDR3 protein is CASSRTGVGNTEAFF. For the CDR3, the DNA is TGCGCCAGCAGCCGGACAGGGGTAGGGAACACTGAAGCTTTCTTT.

The J gene is TRBJ2-3, the V gene TRBV6-5, with no clear D. The CDR3 is 14 amino acids. Trimming removed 4 bases from V and 3 bases from J, with 11 bases in between. The V gene's germline CDR1 is MNHEY and CDR2 SVGAGI. CDR3 coding DNA: TGTGCCAGCAGTTCCCGGATTCCAACAGATACGCAGTATTTT. Translation: CASSSRIPTDTQYF.

This chain joins TRBV7-2 and TRBJ2-7, with TRBD1 matching over 7 bases. The V gene end was trimmed by 1 base and the J gene end by 6 bases; junction bases not matched to a gene: 6. This CDR3 spans 14 amino acids. Germline V gene sequence: CDR1 SGHTA, CDR2 FQGNSA. The CDR3 sequence: CASSLDRTGAEQYF. The CDR3 region has the DNA TGTGCCAGCAGCTTAGATAGAACAGGGGCCGAGCAGTACTTC.

The chain employs TRBV10-3 and TRBJ1-6, with 7 bases lining up with TRBD1. The CDR3 runs 14 residues. Germline loops: CDR1 ENHRY, CDR2 SYGVKD. V dropped 6 bases and J dropped 7; count of bases not matched to a gene: 6. The CDR3 reads CAIRRDSSNSPLHF. DNA for the CDR3: TGTGCCATCAGAAGGGACAGCTCAAATTCACCCCTCCACTTT.

V gene TRBV18 combines with J gene TRBJ1-1, with D unclear. Per germline, CDR1 KGHSH and CDR2 LQKENI. The germline V and J ends were trimmed by 3 bases and 0 bases, with 11 bases remaining between them. The CDR3 contains 15 residues. CDR3 amino acids: CASSPLPPMNTEAFF. As DNA, the CDR3 is TGTGCCAGCTCACCTTTGCCACCCATGAACACTGAAGCTTTCTTT.

The V and J genes are TRBV27 and TRBJ2-7, with D possibly being TRBD2 (5 bases). V was pared by 11 bases and J by 0 bases, with 14 bases between. This CDR3 is 13 amino acids long. CDR1 is MNHEY, CDR2 SMNVEV, per germline (reference sequence). CDR3 residues: CAVSPGSSYEQYF. The DNA for the CDR3 is TGTGCCGTCTCCCCGGGGAGCTCCTACGAGCAGTACTTC.

The CDR3 DNA reads TGTGCCAGCAGTTTTGGAGACAGGAAGAACATTCAGTACTTC. Amino acids: CASSFGDRKNIQYF. V is TRBV27 and J is TRBJ2-4; a possible D gene is TRBD1 (6 bases). Germline loops: CDR1 MNHEY, CDR2 SMNVEV (reference sequence). The CDR3 has 14 residues. V lost 3 bases, J lost 7 bases, and 13 bases lay in between.

The CDR3 protein is CASTRELRRETQYF. DNA of the CDR3: TGTGCCAGCACGAGAGAACTCCGGCGGGAGACCCAGTACTTC. The rearrangement joins TRBV6-6 to TRBJ2-5; D ambiguous. This CDR3 comprises 14 residues. CDR1 MNHNY and CDR2 SVGAGI come from the germline V gene (reference sequence). The V end was cut by 7 bases, the J end by 5 bases, with 17 bases between.

The chain recombines TRBV6-1 with TRBJ2-3; 7 bases map to TRBD2. Trimming removed 6 bases from V and 11 bases from J; junction bases left unmatched: 8. CDR1 is MNHNS, CDR2 SASEGT, per germline. CDR3 length equals 12 residues. For the CDR3, the DNA is TGTGCCAGCAGCCCACTAGCGAGTGTGCAGTATTTT. Translated: CASSPLASVQYF.

V usage is TRBV6-1 and J usage is TRBJ1-6; D remains unclear. V lost 2 bases, J lost 6 bases, and 17 bases lay in between. Per the germline V gene, CDR1 is MNHNS and CDR2 is SASEGT. This CDR3 is built from 17 residues. The CDR3 DNA follows: TGTGCCAGCAGTGAACTTTCCATAGAAGTTCGTAATTCACCCCTCCACTTT. It is translated as CASSELSIEVRNSPLHF.

CDR3 sequence (DNA): TGTGCCAGCAGGGGACCGGGACTAGCGGGAGGGCATTACGAGCAGTACTTC. Protein: CASRGPGLAGGHYEQYF. The chain joins TRBV7-2 to TRBJ2-7; 16 positions match TRBD2. The J segment lost 4 bases and the V segment lost 6 bases, leaving 9 bases of the junction unmatched. This CDR3 contains 17 residues. Germline CDR1 reads SGHTA; CDR2 reads FQGNSA.

The chain has TRBV19 and TRBJ2-1; 10 bases line up with TRBD2. The germline gives CDR1 LNHDA, CDR2 SQIVND (reference sequence). Unmatched junction bases numbered 6, after V lost 6 bases and J lost 7 bases. The CDR3 has 14 residues. CDR3: CASRWTSGGNEQFF. CDR3 nucleotide sequence: TGTGCCAGTAGATGGACTAGCGGAGGAAATGAGCAGTTCTTC.

This chain joins TRBV9 and TRBJ1-6; D is possibly TRBD1 (5 bases). The germline V and J ends were trimmed by 2 bases and 9 bases, with 21 bases remaining between them. From germline, CDR1 is SGDLS and CDR2 YYNGEE. The CDR3 loop spans 17 amino acids. The CDR3 region has the DNA TGTGCCAGCAGCGTCTCCGGGGCCCCCGGCCGGAGTTCACCCCTCCACTTT. It is translated as CASSVSGAPGRSSPLHF. The entire variable domain, with the rest obtained from reference TRBV9 and TRBJ1-6, is as follows: DSGVTQTPKHLITATGQRVTLRCSPRSGDLSVYWYQQSLDQGLQFLIQYYNGEERAKGNILERFSAQQFPDLHSELNLSSLELGDSALYFCASSVSGAPGRSSPLHFGNGTRLTVT.